A single sample gave rise to the 10 T cell receptor beta chains below, sequenced in a study of blood T cell repertoires in COVID-19. Measured with immunoSEQ multiplex PCR; TCRdb has only the in-frame clones, and not every one. The table records about 180,000 clones, about 88% of them present only once. The sequenced material came from PBMCs or T cells enriched from blood (not recorded which). The source of these receptors is a woman aged 40 to 55 with acute COVID-19.

V is TRBV7-3 and J is TRBJ2-2; 9 nucleotides agree with TRBD2. CDR1 is SGHTA and CDR2 is FQGTGA in the germline V gene. This CDR3 is 16 amino acids long. V shed 6 bases and J 5 bases; nucleotides not matched to a gene: 10. CDR3 in DNA: TGTGCCAGCAGTTTTGGACTAGCGAAAGGGACCGGGGAGCTGTTTTTT. Protein: CASSFGLAKGTGELFF.

V usage is TRBV10-2 and J usage is TRBJ2-2, with TRBD1 as a possible D gene (6 bases). Looked up from germline, CDR1 is WSHSY and CDR2 is SAAADI. V lost 6 bases, J lost 0 bases, and 23 bases lay in between. The CDR3 extends over 19 amino acids. In DNA form, the CDR3 reads TGCGCCAGCAGAGATAGACAGGCTTTAGTGTCCGCGAACACCGGGGAGCTGTTTTTT. It specifies CASRDRQALVSANTGELFF.

The chain uses TRBV6-5 and TRBJ2-4, with TRBD1 matching 11 bases. Trimming at V came to 10 bases and at J to 0 bases, leaving 2 bases not matched to a gene. The CDR3 is 14 residues long. Germline CDR1 reads MNHEY; CDR2 reads SVGAGI. CDR3 coding DNA: TGTGCCACGGACAGGGGGCTAGCCAAAAACATTCAGTACTTC. As protein: CATDRGLAKNIQYF.

The chain has TRBV28 and TRBJ2-5, with 9 bases matching TRBD2. With V trimmed by 2 bases and J by 3 bases, 4 bases remained unmatched. There are 15 residues in the CDR3. In germline, CDR1 is MDHEN, CDR2 SYDVKM. The DNA for the CDR3 is TGTGCCAGCAGTTTACGAATAGCGGGGGAAGAGACCCAGTACTTC. Protein sequence: CASSLRIAGEETQYF. Full variable domain (remainder filled in from reference TRBV28 and TRBJ2-5): DVKVTQSSRYLVKRTGEKVFLECVQDMDHENMFWYRQDPGLGLRLIYFSYDVKMKEKGDIPEGYSVSREKKERFSLILESASTNQTSMYLCASSLRIAGEETQYFGPGTRLLVL.

This clone has just one count. This chain uses TRBV4-1 with TRBJ2-5; TRBD2 agrees at 7 bases. The trim removed 1 base at V and 1 base at J, leaving 3 bases unmatched. Germline lookup yields CDR1 MGHRA and CDR2 YSYEKL. The CDR3 spans 15 residues. The CDR3 sequence is CASSQVPSGQETQYF. CDR3 in DNA: TGCGCCAGCAGCCAAGTGCCTAGCGGCCAAGAGACCCAGTACTTC.

This chain connects TRBV28 to TRBJ2-3; 11 positions match TRBD2. Germline values: CDR1 MDHEN, CDR2 SYDVKM. The CDR3 contains 17 residues. V gave up 6 bases and J gave up 1 base; unmatched junction bases: 9. CDR3 DNA: TGTGCCAGCAGCCTCACTAGCGGGGGACGTGGCACAGATACGCAGTATTTT. Its translation: CASSLTSGGRGTDTQYF.

This chain joins TRBV9 and TRBJ1-6; 11 positions agree with TRBD1. The CDR3 covers 17 residues. V dropped 0 bases and J dropped 3; count of bases not matched to a gene: 2. The germline V gene has CDR1 SGDLS and CDR2 YYNGEE. CDR3: CASSVGDRGDYNSPLHF. The CDR3 region has the DNA TGTGCCAGCAGCGTAGGGGACAGGGGGGACTATAATTCACCCCTCCACTTT.

J is TRBJ1-2 and V is TRBV30, with 8 bases matching TRBD1. CDR1 and CDR2 (germline): GTSNPN, SVGIG (reference sequence). CDR3 size: 15 residues. Trimming took 3 bases from V and 4 from J; bases not matched to a gene: 10. The CDR3 loop is CAWSVTHTGGYGYTF. In nucleotides, the CDR3 is TGTGCCTGGAGCGTGACCCACACAGGGGGCTATGGCTACACCTTC.

The chain joins TRBV10-3 to TRBJ2-1, with D possibly TRBD1 on 6 matching bases. The CDR3 covers 15 residues. Trimming stripped 0 bases from V and 7 bases from J, with 13 bases between. Germline lookup yields CDR1 ENHRY and CDR2 SYGVKD. CDR3 region: CAISESQGWLNEQFF. Here the CDR3 DNA reads TGTGCCATCAGTGAGTCCCAGGGGTGGCTGAATGAGCAGTTCTTC.

This chain uses TRBV9 with TRBJ2-3; 7 positions agree with TRBD1. Losses at the gene ends were 1 base for V and 0 bases for J; bases not matched to a gene: 8. The CDR3 has 17 residues. Germline-derived CDR1 and CDR2 are SGDLS and YYNGEE. The CDR3 protein is CASSVRQGLMSTDTQYF. In nucleotides, the CDR3 is TGTGCCAGCAGCGTAAGACAGGGCCTTATGAGCACAGATACGCAGTATTTT.